Listed below are T cell receptor beta chains from one sample, sequenced in a study of blood T cell repertoires in COVID-19. TCRdb keeps only in-frame clones here, not all; method: immunoSEQ multiplex PCR. Of 250,000 to 350,000 clones in the sample, around 88% were seen once. The sample consisted of PBMCs or T cells enriched from blood (not recorded which). These receptors were collected from a woman between 40 and 50 years old who had recovered from COVID-19. Each CDR3 is given with its conserved first and last residue. The order of the fields is J gene, D gene, V gene, clone size, CDR3 protein, CDR3 DNA. D genes are given only for firm matches. For some rows the clone size is stated as once, few or many, or as a class when expanded; others skip it.

>TRBJ2-5|-|TRBV7-2|-
CASSLFGHGQETQYF
TGTGCCAGCAGCTTATTCGGACACGGACAAGAGACCCAGTACTTC
>TRBJ2-1|-|TRBV7-9|-
CASSEFETSNEQFF
TGTGCCAGCAGCGAATTCGAGACAAGTAATGAGCAGTTCTTC
>TRBJ2-2|TRBD2|TRBV18|-
CASSPGLAGHPLGELFF
TGTGCCAGCTCACCGGGACTAGCGGGACACCCACTTGGGGAGCTGTTTTTT
>TRBJ2-4|TRBD2|TRBV30|once
CAWSSGRFSKNIQYF
TGTGCCTGGAGTAGCGGGAGATTCTCAAAAAACATTCAGTACTTC
>TRBJ1-6|-|TRBV27|-
CASSLYRPNRDSNYNSPLHF
TGTGCCAGCAGTCTTTATAGGCCCAACAGGGATTCAAACTATAATTCACCCCTCCACTTT
>TRBJ1-1|-|TRBV2|once
CATLLRAMNTEAFF
TGTGCCACCCTACTGAGGGCCATGAACACTGAAGCTTTCTTT
>TRBJ1-1|TRBD1|TRBV7-9|-
CASSRTPGQGAKTEAFF
TGTGCCAGCAGCCGAACCCCGGGACAGGGGGCGAAGACTGAAGCTTTCTTT
>TRBJ2-1|TRBD1|TRBV7-6|many
CASSFLTGVGYNEQFF
TGTGCCAGCAGCTTCCTAACAGGGGTGGGCTACAATGAGCAGTTCTTC
>TRBJ2-7|-|TRBV5-1|few
CASSLAGVGEQYF
TGCGCCAGCAGCTTGGCAGGGGTTGGCGAGCAGTACTTC
>TRBJ1-2|TRBD1|TRBV7-2|-
CASSRPRGQGTVDYGYTF
TGTGCCAGCAGCCGGCCCCGGGGACAGGGGACGGTTGACTATGGCTACACCTTC
>TRBJ2-1|-|TRBV18|-
CASSPHYNEQFF
TGTGCCAGCTCCCCCCATTACAATGAGCAGTTCTTC
>TRBJ2-5|TRBD1|TRBV5-6|-
CASSLGGQGQETQYF
TGTGCCAGCAGCTTGGGGGGACAGGGACAAGAGACCCAGTACTTC
>TRBJ2-7|TRBD1|TRBV4-3|-
CASSQGPGQGFYEQYF
TGCGCCAGCAGCCAAGGCCCTGGACAGGGGTTCTACGAGCAGTACTTC
>TRBJ2-7|-|TRBV5-8|-
CASSFPYGDYEQYF
TGTGCCAGCAGCTTTCCGTACGGGGACTACGAGCAGTACTTC
>TRBJ1-1|-|TRBV5-1|-
CASSLIQGGTEAFF
TGCGCCAGCAGCTTGATCCAGGGAGGTACTGAAGCTTTCTTT
>TRBJ2-1|TRBD2|TRBV27|-
CASSIAAGTFNEQFF
TGTGCCAGCAGTATTGCAGCGGGGACCTTCAATGAGCAGTTCTTC
>TRBJ2-1|-|TRBV7-9|-
CASSLEQRYNEQFF
TGTGCCAGCAGCTTAGAGCAGAGGTACAATGAGCAGTTCTTC
>TRBJ1-1|TRBD1|TRBV28|once
CASLDRAPEAFF
TGTGCCAGCCTGGACAGGGCCCCTGAAGCTTTCTTT
>TRBJ2-4|TRBD1|TRBV28|once
CASSSPFTGQGVTAKNIQYF
TGTGCCAGCAGTTCCCCTTTTACGGGACAGGGGGTTACGGCCAAAAACATTCAGTACTTC
>TRBJ1-6|TRBD1|TRBV7-9|-
CASSRGLRQGGSPLHF
TGTGCCAGCAGCCGAGGGTTGCGACAGGGAGGTTCACCCCTCCACTTT
>TRBJ1-1|TRBD1|TRBV5-1|-
CASSRGQGASVNTEAFF
TGCGCCAGCAGCAGGGGACAGGGGGCAAGCGTGAACACTGAAGCTTTCTTT
>TRBJ1-5|TRBD1|TRBV2|-
CASSGGQGQPQHF
TGTGCCAGCAGTGGGGGACAGGGTCAGCCCCAGCATTTT
>TRBJ2-2|TRBD1|TRBV7-7|-
CASSLTGGTGELFF
TGTGCTAGCAGCTTGACAGGGGGCACCGGGGAGCTGTTTTTT
>TRBJ2-2|-|TRBV7-2|-
CASSPRGNGELFF
TGTGCCAGCAGCCCCCGAGGGAACGGGGAGCTGTTTTTT